The source of this TCR beta chain is a study of cytomegalovirus exposure and HLA in healthy donors. About the study: Tens of millions of unique TCR sequences came from HLA-typed donors in an early release. Study conclusions and caveats: A later examination showed that TCR association rates differed by HLA locus, with DRB1 most and HLA-C fewest. Per a later analysis, 15,000 to 20,000 TCR beta sequences showed association with HLA alleles at 0.05 false discovery rate. Some TCR beta chains (roughly 160 of them) were listed as cytomegalovirus-associated.

Remarks on this clone: Its antigen is as yet unknown.

Germline V CDR1 and CDR2: SGHNT, YENEEA. This CDR3 region has 13 residues. V trimming: 5 bases; J trimming: 5 bases; junction bases outside the gene matches: 2. The PCR was carried out with 60 Vbeta primers and 13 Jbeta primers. Here immunoSEQ multiplex PCR was the method, and the copy in TCRdb shows in-frame clones only, minus some. The sample includes 25,000 to 35,000 clones. The clonotype originates from a woman aged 40 to 50 in good health and CMV-seropositive. This chain joins TRBV11-3 and TRBJ2-1; 8 bases are a match to TRBD1. The sample taken for sequencing was PBMCs. The CDR3 region is CASSLGQDNEQFF. The CDR3 DNA is TGTGCCAGCAGCCTGGGACAGGACAATGAGCAGTTCTTC.